One and the same sample provided the 28 T cell receptor beta chains below, sequenced in a study of T-cell memory formation after mild COVID-19. In TCRdb, the 5' RACE reads were re-called with MiXCR into one record per CDR3 protein. The repertoire includes 35,000 to 45,000 distinct CDR3 sequences, 7.3% of them detected once, and approximately 1.5% sits in the top ten. Sequencing used PBMCs or a T cell subset sorted from them (not recorded which). These receptors all stem from a man between 18 and 29 years old who had mild COVID-19 (a few samples of this study predate the infection). Cell type and time point are not known.

The chain has TRBV4-2 and TRBJ2-3, with a weak D call TRBD1 (6 bases). V lost 1 base, J lost 2 bases, and 16 bases lay in between. The CDR3 has 17 amino acids. CDR1 and CDR2 from the germline V gene are LGHNA and YNFKEQ. The DNA of the CDR3 is TGTGCCAGCAGCCAAGCCAGGGGTTATGGTTACACAGATACGCAGTATTTT. Translating it yields CASSQARGYGYTDTQYF.

The chain couples TRBV5-1 to TRBJ2-3; D ambiguous. CDR1 SGHRS and CDR2 YFSETQ come from the germline V gene. The V end lost 0 bases, the J end lost 1 base, and 3 bases lay between the germline ends. The CDR3 has 13 residues. The CDR3 DNA reads as TGCGCCAGCAGCTTGGATGGCACAGATACGCAGTATTTT. This gives the protein CASSLDGTDTQYF.

There are a few counts of this clonotype. The chain carries TRBV5-1 and TRBJ1-1; the match to TRBD1 covers 8 bases. This CDR3 has 15 amino acids. Germline assignment: CDR1 SGHRS and CDR2 YFSETQ. The V gene end was trimmed by 4 bases and the J gene end by 6 bases; junction bases not matched to a gene: 11. CDR3 residues: CASSDGGQGGAEAFF. In DNA form, the CDR3 reads TGCGCCAGCAGCGACGGAGGACAGGGTGGGGCTGAAGCTTTCTTT.

This clonotype occurred a few times. This chain links TRBV4-1 with TRBJ2-1, with 14 bases that match TRBD2. The length of the CDR3 is 17 residues. Germline trimming cut 2 bases from V and 7 bases from J; bases unmatched to any gene: 7. Germline V gives CDR1 MGHRA, CDR2 YSYEKL. The DNA for the CDR3 is TGCGCCAGCAGCCAACTGACTAGCGGGGGGGCCGGGAATGAGCAGTTCTTC. Its translation: CASSQLTSGGAGNEQFF.

The chain employs TRBV7-2 and TRBJ1-2; D not certain. This CDR3 spans 15 amino acids. The V and J ends lost 5 bases and 8 bases respectively, with 21 bases between them. The germline V gene has CDR1 SGHTA and CDR2 FQGNSA. The CDR3 region has the DNA TGTGCCAGCAGCCCAGACCCGCAGGAGGTCAGGGGCTACACCTTC. Encoded protein: CASSPDPQEVRGYTF.

The rearrangement joins TRBV6-5 to TRBJ1-6; D gene uncertain. CDR1 and CDR2 (germline): MNHEY, SVGAGI. CDR3 length: 15 residues. Trimming shortened V by 3 bases and J by 9 bases, and 15 bases separated the two germline ends. DNA of the CDR3: TGTGCCAGCAGTTATCGGGCCAGGAAGGGTTCACCCCTCCACTTT. This codes for CASSYRARKGSPLHF.

The table lists this clonotype with a few counts. The chain has TRBV9 and TRBJ2-7, with TRBD1 identical over 7 bases. Per the germline V gene, CDR1 is SGDLS and CDR2 is YYNGEE. CDR3 length: 15 amino acids. J gave up 0 bases and V 3 bases, and 6 bases lay outside the gene matches. In nucleotides, the CDR3 is TGTGCCAGCAGCGGCACGACAGGGAACTCCTACGAGCAGTACTTC. Encoded protein: CASSGTTGNSYEQYF.

The CDR3 spells CASTGGVQTQYF. Written as DNA, the CDR3 is TGTGCCAGCACTGGAGGCGTGCAGACCCAGTACTTC. The chain links TRBV5-6 to TRBJ2-5; TRBD2 is a possible D gene (5 bases). The V and J ends lost 6 bases and 6 bases respectively, with 12 bases between them. Germline assignment: CDR1 SGHDT and CDR2 YYEEEE. The CDR3 sequence is 12 residues long.

This clonotype has just a few counts. V gene TRBV5-1 combines with J gene TRBJ2-6; D is unresolved. CDR1 and CDR2 from the germline V gene are SGHRS and YFSETQ. There are 14 residues in the CDR3. Trimming took off 4 bases at V and 4 bases at J, with 9 bases between the two ends. CDR3 loop: CASSPVPGANVLTF. The DNA for the CDR3 is TGCGCCAGCAGCCCCGTCCCCGGGGCCAACGTCCTGACTTTC.

This clonotype turned up a few times. The rearrangement links TRBV4-3 to TRBJ1-5, with unresolved D. Germline CDR1 and CDR2: LGHNA and YSLEER. Trimming took off 0 bases at V and 3 bases at J, with 9 bases between the two ends. The CDR3 loop spans 15 amino acids. The chain's CDR3 is CASSQDLATNQPQHF. CDR3 DNA: TGCGCCAGCAGCCAAGATTTGGCCACCAATCAGCCCCAGCATTTT.

There are many counts of this clonotype. This chain joins TRBV11-2 and TRBJ1-2, with D unclear. The CDR3 is 11 residues long. In germline, CDR1 is SGHAT, CDR2 FQNNGV. The V and J ends lost 3 bases and 6 bases respectively, with 5 bases between them. CDR3 loop: CASSFRDGYTF. DNA of the CDR3: TGTGCCAGCAGCTTTCGGGATGGCTACACCTTC.

This clonotype was seen ten or more times. This chain links TRBV20-1 with TRBJ2-7, with D maybe TRBD1 (5 bases). The germline gives CDR1 DFQATT, CDR2 SNEGSKA (reference sequence). The CDR3 totals 12 residues. The V and J ends lost 1 base and 3 bases respectively, with 7 bases between them. The CDR3 DNA sequence: TGCAGTGCTAGAGTTAGGGGCTACGAGCAGTACTTC. Translated, it gives CSARVRGYEQYF.

This clonotype was counted only a few times. The V and J genes are TRBV4-2 and TRBJ1-1; D not resolved. Germline CDR1 reads LGHNA; CDR2 reads YNFKEQ. V lost 1 base to trimming and J lost 1 base, with 10 bases between them. The CDR3 loop spans 15 amino acids. CDR3 sequence: CASSQGYFENTEAFF. The CDR3 DNA follows: TGTGCCAGCAGCCAAGGATACTTCGAGAACACTGAAGCTTTCTTT.

This clonotype was observed a handful of times. V and J are TRBV7-9 and TRBJ1-3; 7 bases fit TRBD1. Germline trimming cut 5 bases from V and 0 bases from J; bases unmatched to any gene: 4. This CDR3 is 15 amino acids long. Germline V CDR1 and CDR2: SEHNR, FQNEAQ (reference sequence). CDR3 bases: TGTGCCAGCAGCACTACAGGGGACTCTGGAAACACCATATATTTT. Its translation is CASSTTGDSGNTIYF.

This clonotype has just a few counts. V is TRBV12-3 or TRBV12-4 and J is TRBJ1-5; perhaps TRBD1 as D (5 bases). The CDR3 totals 13 residues. V was shortened by 3 bases and J by 5 bases, with 8 bases between the two germline ends. CDR3 sequence reads: CASSFDRDQPQHF. The CDR3 DNA is TGTGCCAGCAGTTTTGACAGAGATCAGCCCCAGCATTTT.

The chain combines TRBV27 with TRBJ2-5, with D perhaps matching TRBD2 (5 bases). Germline V gene sequence: CDR1 MNHEY, CDR2 SMNVEV (reference sequence). This CDR3 has 13 amino acids. V lost 3 bases and J 4 bases, leaving 9 bases between the germline ends. CDR3 sequence reads: CASSFSSRETQYF. In nucleotides, the CDR3 is TGTGCCAGCAGTTTTTCTAGCAGAGAGACCCAGTACTTC.

The rearrangement links TRBV25-1 to TRBJ2-1, with 8 positions matching TRBD1. V gave up 6 bases and J gave up 3 bases; unmatched junction bases: 4. Germline V gene lookup returns CDR1 MGHDK and CDR2 SYGVNS. The CDR3 is made up of 14 amino acids. CDR3 sequence reads: CASRGQGRYNEQFF. The CDR3 bases are TGTGCCAGCAGAGGACAGGGACGCTACAATGAGCAGTTCTTC.

This clonotype was detected many times. This chain joins TRBV5-1 and TRBJ1-2; the D is unclear. The CDR3 covers 12 residues. CDR1 is SGHRS and CDR2 is YFSETQ in the germline V gene. V gave up 3 bases and J gave up 9 bases, with 12 bases separating them. The CDR3 here is CASSSTLISYTF. Written as DNA, the CDR3 is TGCGCCAGCAGCTCGACACTCATAAGCTACACCTTC.

This clonotype was recorded at least ten times. This rearrangement joins TRBV4-1 to TRBJ2-2, with D maybe TRBD1 (6 bases). Germline loops: CDR1 MGHRA, CDR2 YSYEKL. The length of the CDR3 is 16 residues. V was shortened by 3 bases and J by 5 bases, with 16 bases between the two germline ends. The CDR3 nucleotides read TGCGCCAGCAGCCACGTCTTCCAGGGGCGGACCGGGGAGCTGTTTTTT. Translating it yields CASSHVFQGRTGELFF.

This clonotype was detected ten times or more. The CDR3 protein is CASSHQIQGAHGYTF. The CDR3 DNA sequence: TGCGCCAGCAGCCATCAAATACAGGGGGCTCATGGCTACACCTTC. The chain recombines TRBV4-3 with TRBJ1-2, with TRBD1 identical over 9 bases. Germline assignment: CDR1 LGHNA and CDR2 YSLEER. V lost 3 bases and J lost 6; bases outside the gene matches: 8. The CDR3 covers 15 residues.

This chain joins TRBV5-1 and TRBJ2-3; 8 positions match TRBD2. Germline V gene data show CDR1 as SGHRS and CDR2 as YFSETQ. The CDR3 spans 15 residues. V trimming: 1 base; J trimming: 1 base; junction bases outside the gene matches: 2. The DNA for the CDR3 is TGCGCCAGCAGCTTGCAGCGGGGGCGCACAGATACGCAGTATTTT. Protein sequence: CASSLQRGRTDTQYF. Complete variable domain (other parts from reference TRBV5-1 and TRBJ2-3): KAGVTQTPRYLIKTRGQQVTLSCSPISGHRSVSWYQQTPGQGLQFLFEYFSETQRNKGNFPGRFSGRQFSNSRSEMNVSTLELGDSALYLCASSLQRGRTDTQYFGPGTRLTVL.

This clonotype was found many times. The chain is built from TRBV5-6 and TRBJ2-1; possibly TRBD2 for D (5 bases). Germline V gives CDR1 SGHDT, CDR2 YYEEEE. V was cut by 0 bases and J by 3 bases, with 13 bases left in between. This CDR3 is 16 amino acids long. The CDR3 DNA reads TGTGCCAGCAGCTTGGGGTGGAGGAACGGCTACAATGAGCAGTTCTTC. Its protein product is CASSLGWRNGYNEQFF.

This clonotype was counted many times. This rearrangement joins TRBV4-3 to TRBJ2-2; the D is unclear. In germline, CDR1 is LGHNA, CDR2 YSLEER. The CDR3 loop spans 14 amino acids. V shed 3 bases and J shed 6 bases, with 11 bases lying between them. This CDR3 is CASSHGIGPGELFF. CDR3 sequence (DNA): TGCGCCAGCAGCCATGGAATTGGTCCCGGGGAGCTGTTTTTT.

In this sample, this clonotype turned up a few times. The chain links TRBV21-1 to TRBJ1-2; the D segment call TRBD1 is taken from the table without a DNA check. TRBV21-1 is shown as a pseudogene. The length of the CDR3 is 15 residues. The CDR3 region has the DNA TGTGCCAGCAGCACCCCCTCACAGGGGGTTACGGGCTACACCTTC. Its translation: CASSTPSQGVTGYTF.

The chain links TRBV21-1 to TRBJ2-5. TRBV21-1 is deemed a pseudogene. The CDR3 spans 10 residues. The CDR3 sequence is CASYLDTQYF. The CDR3 DNA sequence: TGTGCCAGCTACCTAGACACCCAGTACTTC.

The sample holds a few counts of this clonotype. J is TRBJ1-1 and V is TRBV11-1; no clear D. CDR1 is SGHAT, CDR2 FQDESV, per germline (reference sequence). V lost 5 bases and J lost 5, with 12 bases in between. CDR3 length: 13 residues. This chain's CDR3 is CASSLGGPTEAFF. In nucleotides, the CDR3 is TGTGCCAGCAGCCTAGGAGGTCCTACTGAAGCTTTCTTT.

The chain recombines TRBV6-6 with TRBJ2-5; a weak D match, TRBD2 (7 bases). The CDR3 has 13 residues. The V and J ends lost 6 bases and 4 bases respectively, with 12 bases between them. Per the germline V gene, CDR1 is MNHNY and CDR2 is SVGAGI (reference sequence). The chain's CDR3 is CASSYREGETQYF. The CDR3 DNA sequence: TGTGCCAGCAGCTACAGGGAGGGAGAGACCCAGTACTTC.

This clonotype was detected ten times or more. This chain joins TRBV6-6 and TRBJ2-5, with 7 nucleotides matching TRBD1. Trimming at V came to 6 bases and at J to 3 bases, leaving 4 bases not matched to a gene. Germline CDR1 MNHNY, CDR2 SVGAGI (reference sequence). CDR3 size: 13 residues. CDR3 sequence (DNA): TGTGCCAGCAGACCTACAGGGGAAGAGACCCAGTACTTC. The encoded protein is CASRPTGEETQYF.